This TCR beta chain was captured by sequencing in a study of blood T cells in healthy people across ages. This clonotype was found a few times. Antigen: not known. Overall study results and limits: Researchers said unsorted PBMCs prevented a conclusive naive versus antigen-experienced comparison.

Trimming removed 7 bases at V and 1 base at J, with 17 bases between. The germline CDR1 and CDR2 sequences are MNHEY and SVGEGT. CDR3 length: 15 residues. Primers used in a second PCR of roughly 6 to 12 cycles were a sample-barcoded 5' primer and a J-beta primer mix. One entry per CDR3 protein results from TCRdb running MiXCR on the 5' RACE reads. The sample comprises 800,000 to 950,000 distinct CDR3 sequences, 40% to 60% of which are singletons, and roughly an eighth rests with the top ten. The rearrangement uses TRBV6-2 or TRBV6-3 and TRBJ2-7; perhaps D is TRBD1 or TRBD2 (5 bases each). The sequence came from a man aged 30-40 years in good health. The sequenced material came from blood. The CDR3 DNA sequence: TGTGCCAGCAACCCGCAGGGACGGACGTCCTACGAGCAGTACTTC. This sequence encodes CASNPQGRTSYEQYF.